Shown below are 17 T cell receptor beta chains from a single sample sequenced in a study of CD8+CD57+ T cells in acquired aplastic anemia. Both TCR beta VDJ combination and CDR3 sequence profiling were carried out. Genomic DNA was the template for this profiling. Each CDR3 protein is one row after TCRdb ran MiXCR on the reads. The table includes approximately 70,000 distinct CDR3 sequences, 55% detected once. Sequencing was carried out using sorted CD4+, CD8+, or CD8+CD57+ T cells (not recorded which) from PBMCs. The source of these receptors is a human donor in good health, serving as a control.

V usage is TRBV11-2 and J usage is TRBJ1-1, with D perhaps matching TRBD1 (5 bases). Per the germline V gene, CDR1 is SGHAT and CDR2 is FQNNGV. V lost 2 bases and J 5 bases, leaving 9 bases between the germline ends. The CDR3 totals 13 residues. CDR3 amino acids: CASSLPGRTEAFF. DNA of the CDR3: TGTGCCAGCAGCTTACCGGGGCGAACTGAAGCTTTCTTT. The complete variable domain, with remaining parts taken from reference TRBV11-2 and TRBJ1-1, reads EAGVAQSPRYKIIEKRQSVAFWCNPISGHATLYWYQQILGQGPKLLIQFQNNGVVDDSQLPKDRFSAERLKGVDSTLKIQPAKLEDSAVYLCASSLPGRTEAFFGQGTRLTVV.

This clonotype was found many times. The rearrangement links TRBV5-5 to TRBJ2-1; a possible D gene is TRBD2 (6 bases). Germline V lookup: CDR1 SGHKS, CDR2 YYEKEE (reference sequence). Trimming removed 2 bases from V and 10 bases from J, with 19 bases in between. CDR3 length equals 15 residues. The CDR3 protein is CASSFRDSRNGEQFF. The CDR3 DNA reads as TGTGCCAGCAGCTTTCGGGACTCCCGAAATGGCGAGCAGTTCTTC.

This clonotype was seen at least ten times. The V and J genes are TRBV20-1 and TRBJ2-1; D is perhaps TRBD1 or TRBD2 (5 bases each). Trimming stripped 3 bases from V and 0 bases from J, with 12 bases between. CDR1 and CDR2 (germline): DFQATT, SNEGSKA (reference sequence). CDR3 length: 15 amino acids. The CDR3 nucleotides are TGCAGTGCTAGGGTCGGGGCGAGCTCCTACAATGAGCAGTTCTTC. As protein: CSARVGASSYNEQFF.

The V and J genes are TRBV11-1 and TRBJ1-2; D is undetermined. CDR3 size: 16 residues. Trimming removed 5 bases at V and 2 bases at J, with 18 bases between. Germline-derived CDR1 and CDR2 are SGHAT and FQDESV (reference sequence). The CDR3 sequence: CASSLTLSFKNYGYTF. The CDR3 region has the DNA TGTGCCAGCAGCCTTACGCTGAGTTTCAAGAACTATGGCTACACCTTC.

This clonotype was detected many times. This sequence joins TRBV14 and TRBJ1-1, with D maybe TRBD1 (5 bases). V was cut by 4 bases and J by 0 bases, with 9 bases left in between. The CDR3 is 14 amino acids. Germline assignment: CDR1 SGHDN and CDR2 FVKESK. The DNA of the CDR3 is TGTGCCAGCAGCCTTACAGGTCTGAACACTGAAGCTTTCTTT. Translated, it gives CASSLTGLNTEAFF.

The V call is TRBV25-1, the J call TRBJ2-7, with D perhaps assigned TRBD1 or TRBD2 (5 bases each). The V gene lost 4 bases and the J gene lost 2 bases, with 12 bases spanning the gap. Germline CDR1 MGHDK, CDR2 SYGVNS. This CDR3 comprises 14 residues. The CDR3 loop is CASSGGYGAYEQYF. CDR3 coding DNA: TGTGCCAGCAGTGGGGGGTACGGGGCCTACGAGCAGTACTTC.

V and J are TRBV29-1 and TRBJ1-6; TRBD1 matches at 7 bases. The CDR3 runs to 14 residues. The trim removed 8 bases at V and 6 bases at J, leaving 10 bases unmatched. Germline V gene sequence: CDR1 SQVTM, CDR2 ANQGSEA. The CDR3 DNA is TGCAGCTATGGACAGGCCTGGGGTAATTCACCCCTCCACTTT. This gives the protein CSYGQAWGNSPLHF.

The DNA for the CDR3 is TGTGCCAGCAGCACCGGCCAGGCTACAGATACGCAGTATTTT. Residues: CASSTGQATDTQYF. V is TRBV7-2 and J is TRBJ2-3; D remains unclear. Looked up from germline, CDR1 is SGHTA and CDR2 is FQGNSA. V gave up 5 bases and J gave up 3 bases, with 12 bases separating them. The CDR3 is 14 amino acids.

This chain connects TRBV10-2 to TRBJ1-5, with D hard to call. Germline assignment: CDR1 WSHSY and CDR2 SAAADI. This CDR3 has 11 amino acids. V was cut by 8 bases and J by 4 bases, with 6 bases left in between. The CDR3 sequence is CASGGNQPQHF. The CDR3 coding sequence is TGCGCCAGCGGCGGGAATCAGCCCCAGCATTTT.

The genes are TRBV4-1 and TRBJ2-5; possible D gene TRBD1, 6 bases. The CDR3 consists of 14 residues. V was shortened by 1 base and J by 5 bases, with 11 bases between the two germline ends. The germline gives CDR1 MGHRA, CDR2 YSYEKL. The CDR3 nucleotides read TGCGCCAGCAGCCAAGCAGGGGTGGGCGAGACCCAGTACTTC. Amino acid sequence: CASSQAGVGETQYF.

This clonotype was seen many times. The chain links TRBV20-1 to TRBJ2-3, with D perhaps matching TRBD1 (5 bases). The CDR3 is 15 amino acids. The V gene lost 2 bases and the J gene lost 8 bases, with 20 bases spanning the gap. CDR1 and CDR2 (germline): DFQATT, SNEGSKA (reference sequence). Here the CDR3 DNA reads TGCAGTGCTAGATCCCAAACTTCAGGGTTCGTTACGCAGTATTTT. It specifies CSARSQTSGFVTQYF.

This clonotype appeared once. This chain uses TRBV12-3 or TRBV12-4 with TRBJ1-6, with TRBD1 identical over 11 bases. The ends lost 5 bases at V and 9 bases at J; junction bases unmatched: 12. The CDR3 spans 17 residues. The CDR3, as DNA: TGTGCCAGCAGTGCCGCCACCGGGACAGGGGGTGGTTCACCCCTCCACTTT. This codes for CASSAATGTGGGSPLHF.

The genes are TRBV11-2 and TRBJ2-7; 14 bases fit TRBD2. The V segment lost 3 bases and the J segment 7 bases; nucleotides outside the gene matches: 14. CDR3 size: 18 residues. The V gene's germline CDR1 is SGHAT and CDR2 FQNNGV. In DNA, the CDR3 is TGTGCCAGCAGCTTCCCGACTAGCGGGGGGGCCCTCCATAGGGAGCAGTACTTC. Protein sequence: CASSFPTSGGALHREQYF.

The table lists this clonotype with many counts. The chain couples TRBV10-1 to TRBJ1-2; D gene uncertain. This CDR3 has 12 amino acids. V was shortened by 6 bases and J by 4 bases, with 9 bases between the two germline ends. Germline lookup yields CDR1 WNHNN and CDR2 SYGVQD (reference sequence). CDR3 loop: CASSDRSYGYTF. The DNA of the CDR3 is TGCGCCAGCAGCGACCGGAGCTATGGCTACACCTTC.

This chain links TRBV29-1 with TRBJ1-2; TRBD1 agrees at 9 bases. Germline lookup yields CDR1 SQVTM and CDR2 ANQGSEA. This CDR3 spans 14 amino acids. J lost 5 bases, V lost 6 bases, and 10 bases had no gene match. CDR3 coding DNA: TGCAGCGTGAACGGACAGGGGAGGCTATATGGCTACACCTTC. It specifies CSVNGQGRLYGYTF.

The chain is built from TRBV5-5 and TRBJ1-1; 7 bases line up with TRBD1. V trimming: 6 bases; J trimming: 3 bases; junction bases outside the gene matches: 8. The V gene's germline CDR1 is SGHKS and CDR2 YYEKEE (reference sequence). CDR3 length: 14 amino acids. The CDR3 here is CASTWGQGDTEAFF. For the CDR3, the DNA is TGTGCCAGCACCTGGGGTCAGGGGGACACTGAAGCTTTCTTT. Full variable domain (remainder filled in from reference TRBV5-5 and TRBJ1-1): DAGVTQSPTHLIKTRGQQVTLRCSPISGHKSVSWYQQVLGQGPQFIFQYYEKEERGRGNFPDRFSARQFPNYSSELNVNALLLGDSALYLCASTWGQGDTEAFFGQGTRLTVV.

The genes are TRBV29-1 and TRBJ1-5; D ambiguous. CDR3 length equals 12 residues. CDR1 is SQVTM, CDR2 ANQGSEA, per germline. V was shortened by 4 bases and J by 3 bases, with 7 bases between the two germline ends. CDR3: CSVGNNNQPQHF. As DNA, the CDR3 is TGCAGCGTTGGGAATAACAATCAGCCCCAGCATTTT.